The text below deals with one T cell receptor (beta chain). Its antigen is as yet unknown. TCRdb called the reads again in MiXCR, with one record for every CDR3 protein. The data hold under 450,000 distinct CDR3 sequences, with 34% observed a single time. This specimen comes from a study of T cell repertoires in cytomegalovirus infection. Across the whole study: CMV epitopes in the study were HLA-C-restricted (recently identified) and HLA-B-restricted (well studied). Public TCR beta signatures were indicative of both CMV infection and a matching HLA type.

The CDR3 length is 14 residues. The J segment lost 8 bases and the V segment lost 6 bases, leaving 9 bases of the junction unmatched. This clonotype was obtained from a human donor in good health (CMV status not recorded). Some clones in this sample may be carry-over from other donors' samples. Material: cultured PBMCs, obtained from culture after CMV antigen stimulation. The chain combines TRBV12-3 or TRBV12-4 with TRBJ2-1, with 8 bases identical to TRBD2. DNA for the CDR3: TGTGCCAGCAGACCCCTCACTAGCGGCGATGAGCAGTTCTTC. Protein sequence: CASRPLTSGDEQFF.